The T cell receptor beta chain under discussion was sequenced for a study of blood T cell repertoires in COVID-19. Across the study: The United States, Italy and Spain provided the acute and convalescent COVID-19 samples. T cells, B-cell-depleted T cells, or PBMCs supplied cDNA or gDNA.

Assay: immunoSEQ multiplex PCR; the TCRdb copy retains only in-frame clones and omits some. The sample gives over 65,000 clones, roughly 90% of which show up once; 6.9% is in the top ten. The CDR3 is made up of 14 amino acids. Germline V gene data show CDR1 as SGDLS and CDR2 as YYNGEE. The V gene lost 6 bases and the J gene lost 0 bases, with 9 bases spanning the gap. Sequencing used peripheral blood. This sequence originates from a human donor in a cohort sampled during active COVID-19. The rearrangement uses TRBV9 and TRBJ2-2; no clear D. The CDR3 spells CASTGGANTGELFF. The CDR3 DNA sequence: TGTGCCAGCACCGGCGGAGCGAACACCGGGGAGCTGTTTTTT.